Shown below are 28 T cell receptor beta chains from a single sample sequenced in a study of blood T cell repertoires in COVID-19. Measured with immunoSEQ multiplex PCR; TCRdb has only the in-frame clones, and not every one. The repertoire holds about 230,000 clones, more than 75% seen once, with around a tenth in the top ten. The sample taken for sequencing was peripheral blood. These receptors were taken from a man in his fifties with COVID-19, enrolled during active disease.

The chain joins TRBV18 to TRBJ1-2; TRBD1 is a possible D gene (5 bases). CDR1 is KGHSH and CDR2 is LQKENI in the germline V gene. Between the trimmed V and J ends, which lost 0 bases and 14 bases, there was a span of 16 bases. The CDR3 runs to 13 residues. CDR3 sequence (DNA): TGTGCCAGCTCACCACCGGGGCAAGGGATAAGGACCTTC. It codes for CASSPPGQGIRTF.

The chain couples TRBV5-1 to TRBJ2-1, with 12 bases identical to TRBD2. Germline V CDR1 and CDR2: SGHRS, YFSETQ. The CDR3 has 17 residues. Losses at the gene ends were 4 bases for V and 4 bases for J; bases not matched to a gene: 9. CDR3 sequence reads: CASSTLAGGDLYNEQFF. The CDR3 DNA reads TGCGCCAGCAGCACACTAGCGGGAGGCGACCTTTACAATGAGCAGTTCTTC.

The V gene is TRBV7-3, the J gene TRBJ2-1; TRBD2 aligns across 8 bases. The CDR3 consists of 14 residues. Per germline, CDR1 SGHTA and CDR2 FQGTGA. The V segment lost 5 bases and the J segment 4 bases; nucleotides outside the gene matches: 4. The CDR3 spells CASSTGTSYNEQFF. The CDR3 DNA reads as TGTGCCAGCAGCACCGGGACTAGTTACAATGAGCAGTTCTTC.

The V gene is TRBV27, the J gene TRBJ2-7; 9 bases align to TRBD2. The germline V gene has CDR1 MNHEY and CDR2 SMNVEV (reference sequence). The CDR3 length is 16 residues. Trimming took 6 bases from V and 5 from J; bases not matched to a gene: 14. The chain's CDR3 is CASSFTSGRLVHEQYF. The CDR3 DNA reads TGTGCCAGCAGCTTTACAAGCGGGAGGCTAGTGCACGAGCAGTACTTC.

V and J are TRBV11-2 and TRBJ1-2; D is unresolved. CDR1 is SGHAT and CDR2 is FQNNGV in the germline V gene. This CDR3 comprises 12 residues. Trimming left V 5 bases short and J 1 base short, with 5 bases between. CDR3 nucleotides: TGTGCCAGCAGCCAGGATAACTATGGCTACACCTTC. This gives the protein CASSQDNYGYTF.

This clone came up once. V is TRBV18 and J is TRBJ1-5; 8 nucleotides match TRBD1. This CDR3 has 14 residues. Looked up from germline, CDR1 is KGHSH and CDR2 is LQKENI. Trimming cost V 4 bases and J 6 bases; bases outside gene matches: 5. The CDR3 bases are TGTGCCAGCTCACAGGGGACAGGAGGTCAGCCCCAGCATTTT. Translated, it gives CASSQGTGGQPQHF.

This chain uses TRBV6-5 with TRBJ1-4; 10 nucleotides match TRBD1. CDR3 length: 15 residues. Looked up from germline, CDR1 is MNHEY and CDR2 is SVGAGI. The V gene end was trimmed by 2 bases and the J gene end by 6 bases; junction bases not matched to a gene: 3. CDR3 region: CASSYPGTGDEKLFF. CDR3 nucleotide sequence: TGTGCCAGCAGTTACCCTGGGACAGGGGATGAAAAACTGTTTTTT.

CDR3 loop: CASSPTYAESYEQYF. The CDR3 bases are TGTGCCAGCTCACCAACGTACGCAGAAAGCTACGAGCAGTACTTC. The rearrangement uses TRBV18 and TRBJ2-7; D not resolved. The CDR3 spans 15 residues. From germline, CDR1 is KGHSH and CDR2 LQKENI. The V end lost 2 bases, the J end lost 3 bases, and 14 bases lay between the germline ends.

The chain couples TRBV7-2 to TRBJ2-7, with D possibly matching TRBD2 (5 bases). The CDR3 contains 13 residues. Trimming left V 5 bases short and J 6 bases short, with 14 bases between. Germline loops: CDR1 SGHTA, CDR2 FQGNSA. CDR3 DNA: TGTGCCAGCAGCAAGAGGGAGAGCCTCGAGCAGTACTTC. The encoded protein is CASSKRESLEQYF.

This rearrangement joins TRBV5-6 to TRBJ2-2; D unresolved. The CDR3 spans 12 residues. From germline, CDR1 is SGHDT and CDR2 YYEEEE. Trimming pared 0 bases from V and 7 bases from J, leaving 4 bases between. The CDR3 nucleotides are TGTGCCAGCAGCTTGGGAGTCGGGGAGCTGTTTTTT. This codes for CASSLGVGELFF. Looking up the rest from reference TRBV5-6 and TRBJ2-2 gives the full variable domain: DAGVTQSPTHLIKTRGQQVTLRCSPKSGHDTVSWYQQALGQGPQFIFQYYEEEERQRGNFPDRFSGHQFPNYSSELNVNALLLGDSALYLCASSLGVGELFFGEGSRLTVL.

This clone was found a few times. V is TRBV7-2 and J is TRBJ2-3; D uncertain. Trimming removed 3 bases at V and 1 base at J, with 14 bases between. This CDR3 comprises 16 residues. CDR1 and CDR2 (germline): SGHTA, FQGNSA. The CDR3 bases are TGTGCCAGCAGCTTTCTAGGCCCAAGAGGCACAGATACGCAGTATTTT. This sequence encodes CASSFLGPRGTDTQYF.

The CDR3 sequence: CASSQQGSSNQPQHF. DNA for the CDR3: TGTGCCAGCAGTCAGCAGGGGAGTAGCAATCAGCCCCAGCATTTT. The V and J genes are TRBV2 and TRBJ1-5; D may be TRBD1 (6 bases). The CDR3 is 15 residues long. V lost 5 bases and J lost 0, with 11 bases in between. The V gene's germline CDR1 is SNHLY and CDR2 FYNNEI.

This chain connects TRBV5-6 to TRBJ2-3; tentative D call: TRBD1 (6 bases). Germline assignment: CDR1 SGHDT and CDR2 YYEEEE. The length of the CDR3 is 16 residues. The V end was cut by 0 bases, the J end by 2 bases, with 13 bases between. The CDR3 bases are TGTGCCAGCAGCTTGGGGCGCAGGGGTTACACAGATACGCAGTATTTT. Its protein is CASSLGRRGYTDTQYF.

The chain recombines TRBV7-2 with TRBJ2-3, with TRBD2 matching 12 bases. This CDR3 has 17 amino acids. The J segment lost 6 bases and the V segment lost 5 bases, leaving 12 bases of the junction unmatched. Germline lookup yields CDR1 SGHTA and CDR2 FQGNSA. CDR3 protein: CASSPSGGAPRGDTQYF. The CDR3 DNA follows: TGTGCCAGCAGCCCTAGCGGGGGGGCCCCCAGGGGTGATACGCAGTATTTT.

To note about this clone: Relative to the germline gene, one junction end is altered; a read error may explain this. The V call is TRBV6-1, the J call TRBJ2-7; TRBD1 matches 7 bases. The germline CDR1 and CDR2 sequences are MNHNS and SASEGT. The CDR3 is 12 amino acids. The CDR3 here is CASRTRDSERYF. The CDR3 nucleotides are TGTGCCAGCAGGACTCGGGACAGCGAGCGGTACTTC.

V usage is TRBV11-2 and J usage is TRBJ1-3; D may be TRBD1 (5 bases). V was pared by 1 base and J by 0 bases, with 10 bases between. CDR3 size: 16 residues. Per the germline V gene, CDR1 is SGHAT and CDR2 is FQNNGV. CDR3 protein: CASSLVDRLSGNTIYF. The CDR3 DNA reads as TGTGCCAGCAGCTTAGTCGACAGACTCTCTGGAAACACCATATATTTT. Full variable domain (remainder filled in from reference TRBV11-2 and TRBJ1-3): EAGVAQSPRYKIIEKRQSVAFWCNPISGHATLYWYQQILGQGPKLLIQFQNNGVVDDSQLPKDRFSAERLKGVDSTLKIQPAKLEDSAVYLCASSLVDRLSGNTIYFGEGSWLTVV.

CDR3 in amino acids: CASSSRRRGLTGELFF. CDR3 nucleotides: TGTGCCAGCAGCTCCAGGCGACGAGGGTTGACCGGGGAGCTGTTTTTT. This chain joins TRBV7-3 and TRBJ2-2, with D perhaps matching TRBD2 (5 bases). This CDR3 region has 16 residues. CDR1 is SGHTA and CDR2 is FQGTGA in the germline V gene. Trimming removed 4 bases at V and 5 bases at J, with 17 bases between.

The rearrangement joins TRBV2 to TRBJ2-4; maybe TRBD2 (5 bases). V was shortened by 3 bases and J by 0 bases, with 9 bases between the two germline ends. There are 15 residues in the CDR3. CDR1 SNHLY and CDR2 FYNNEI come from the germline V gene. The CDR3: CASSDGSVAKNIQYF. CDR3 sequence (DNA): TGTGCCAGCAGTGACGGTAGCGTAGCCAAAAACATTCAGTACTTC. The entire variable domain, with the rest obtained from reference TRBV2 and TRBJ2-4, is as follows: EPEVTQTPSHQVTQMGQEVILRCVPISNHLYFYWYRQILGQKVEFLVSFYNNEISEKSEIFDDQFSVERPDGSNFTLKIRSTKLEDSAMYFCASSDGSVAKNIQYFGAGTRLSVL.

This sequence joins TRBV3-1 (or the pseudogene TRBV3-2) and TRBJ2-1, with a weak D call TRBD2 (6 bases). The CDR3 consists of 13 residues. Trimming took off 8 bases at V and 10 bases at J, with 18 bases between the two ends. Germline-derived CDR1 and CDR2 are LGHDT and YNNKEL (reference sequence). CDR3 in amino acids: CASGRTGGPEQFF. The CDR3 coding sequence is TGTGCCAGCGGGAGGACCGGAGGGCCCGAGCAGTTCTTC.

The J gene is TRBJ2-3, the V gene TRBV2; 11 nucleotides agree with TRBD2. The J segment lost 8 bases and the V segment lost 2 bases, leaving 6 bases of the junction unmatched. Germline V gives CDR1 SNHLY, CDR2 FYNNEI. The CDR3 runs to 15 residues. The CDR3 here is CASSETSGGFATQYF. The CDR3 coding sequence is TGTGCCAGCAGTGAAACTAGCGGGGGATTCGCTACGCAGTATTTT.

In the case of this clone: The germline gene is not matched at one end of the junction; a read error may be the cause. The gene calls are TRBV7-7 and TRBJ2-2; 11 bases are a match to TRBD2. The CDR3 runs to 19 residues. The germline CDR1 and CDR2 sequences are SSHAT and FNYEAQ (reference sequence). CDR3 coding DNA: TGTGCTAGCAGCTTAATCCCCCCACTAGCGGGAGTAAACACCGGGGAGCTGTTTTTT. Its translation is CASSLIPPLAGVNTGELFF.

This rearrangement joins TRBV28 to TRBJ2-7; TRBD2 might be the D (6 bases). In germline, CDR1 is MDHEN, CDR2 SYDVKM. The V end lost 3 bases, the J end lost 2 bases, and 14 bases lay between the germline ends. The CDR3 length is 15 residues. DNA of the CDR3: TGTGCCAGCAGTTTGTCGGGGGTGGTAACCTACGAGCAGTACTTC. Protein product: CASSLSGVVTYEQYF.

The sample holds one count of this clone. V usage is TRBV15 and J usage is TRBJ2-7; D possibly corresponds to TRBD1 (6 bases). The germline V gene has CDR1 LNHNV and CDR2 YYDKDF (reference sequence). V was shortened by 5 bases and J by 0 bases, with 14 bases between the two germline ends. The CDR3 runs 15 residues. As DNA, the CDR3 is TGTGCCACCAGCCCCCGCAGGGGATTCTCCTACGAGCAGTACTTC. It translates to CATSPRRGFSYEQYF.

CDR3 in amino acids: CASSIIQGTEAFF. DNA for the CDR3: TGTGCCAGTAGTATTATCCAGGGCACTGAAGCTTTCTTT. V and J are TRBV19 and TRBJ1-1; tentative D call: TRBD1 (5 bases). The germline CDR1 and CDR2 sequences are LNHDA and SQIVND (reference sequence). The CDR3 contains 13 residues. V was cut by 3 bases and J by 4 bases, with 9 bases left in between.

The chain uses TRBV6-5 and TRBJ1-2; D perhaps matches TRBD1 (6 bases). V gave up 7 bases and J gave up 4 bases, with 16 bases separating them. Germline V gene data show CDR1 as MNHEY and CDR2 as SVGAGI. The CDR3 is made up of 14 amino acids. The CDR3 sequence: CASTLKQGSYGYTF. The CDR3 nucleotides read TGTGCCAGCACCCTTAAACAGGGATCCTATGGCTACACCTTC.

The V call is TRBV10-1, the J call TRBJ2-2; D perhaps matches TRBD1 (5 bases). The CDR3 runs 16 residues. Per the germline V gene, CDR1 is WNHNN and CDR2 is SYGVQD (reference sequence). V was clipped by 0 bases and J by 5 bases, with 13 bases between them. CDR3 sequence reads: CASSESAGLGTGELFF. The CDR3 DNA reads TGCGCCAGCAGTGAGTCCGCAGGGCTGGGGACCGGGGAGCTGTTTTTT.

The chain carries TRBV6-1 and TRBJ2-7; no definite D call. The CDR3 extends over 17 amino acids. With 4 bases removed from V and 0 bases from J, the gap between germline ends came to 19 bases. Germline V lookup: CDR1 MNHNS, CDR2 SASEGT. This CDR3 reads CASSAATGRWSSYEQYF. CDR3 nucleotide sequence: TGTGCCAGCAGTGCGGCGACCGGCCGGTGGAGCTCCTACGAGCAGTACTTC.

The rearrangement joins TRBV6-6 to TRBJ2-1, with 7 bases fitting TRBD1. CDR3 length equals 12 residues. The V segment lost 2 bases and the J segment 9 bases; nucleotides outside the gene matches: 1. Germline V CDR1 and CDR2: MNHNY, SVGAGI (reference sequence). The CDR3: CASSYKGAEQFF. The DNA of the CDR3 is TGTGCCAGCAGTTACAAGGGGGCTGAGCAGTTCTTC.